This T cell receptor beta chain was sequenced for a study of T cells in localized non-small cell lung cancer. The assay was immunoSEQ multiplex PCR, and TCRdb's table has in-frame clones only and misses some. This sample has tens of thousands of clones, with around 80% found just once. Germline loops: CDR1 MDHEN, CDR2 SYDVKM. Trimming at V came to 4 bases and at J to 1 base, leaving 7 bases not matched to a gene. CDR3 length equals 16 residues. The material was PBMCs, obtained before any cancer treatment. The origin of this receptor is a woman aged 35-70 years with stage II lung adenocarcinoma. The rearrangement uses TRBV28 and TRBJ2-7; 10 nucleotides match TRBD1. The CDR3 coding sequence is TGTGCCAGCAGTTCTCCTCCGGGACAGGGGTCCTACGAGCAGTACTTC. Residues: CASSSPPGQGSYEQYF.